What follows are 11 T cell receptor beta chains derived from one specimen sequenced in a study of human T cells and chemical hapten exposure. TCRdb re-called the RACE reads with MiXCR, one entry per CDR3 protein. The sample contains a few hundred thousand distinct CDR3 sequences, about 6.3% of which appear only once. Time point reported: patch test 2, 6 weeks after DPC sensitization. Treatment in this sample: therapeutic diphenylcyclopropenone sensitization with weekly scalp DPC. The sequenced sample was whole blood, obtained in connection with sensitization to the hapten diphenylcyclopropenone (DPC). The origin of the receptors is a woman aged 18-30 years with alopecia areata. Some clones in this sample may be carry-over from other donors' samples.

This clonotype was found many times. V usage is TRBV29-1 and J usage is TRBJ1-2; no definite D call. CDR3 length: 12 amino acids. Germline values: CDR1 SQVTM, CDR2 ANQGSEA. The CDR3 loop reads CSVGTEAYGYTF. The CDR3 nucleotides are TGCAGTGTGGGTACCGAAGCTTATGGCTACACCTTC.

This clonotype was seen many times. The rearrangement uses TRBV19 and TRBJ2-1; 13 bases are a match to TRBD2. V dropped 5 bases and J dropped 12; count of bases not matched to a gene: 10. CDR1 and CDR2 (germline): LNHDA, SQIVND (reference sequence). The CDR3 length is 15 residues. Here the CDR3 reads CASSPRTSGGDGQFF. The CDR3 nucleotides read TGTGCCAGTAGTCCACGGACTAGCGGGGGAGACGGGCAGTTCTTC.

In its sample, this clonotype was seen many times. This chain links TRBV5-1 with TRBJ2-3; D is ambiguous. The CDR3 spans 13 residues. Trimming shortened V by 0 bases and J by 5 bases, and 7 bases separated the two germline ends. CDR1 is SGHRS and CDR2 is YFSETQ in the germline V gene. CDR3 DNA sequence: TGCGCCAGCAGCTTGGAAGTTGTAGATACGCAGTATTTT. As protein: CASSLEVVDTQYF.

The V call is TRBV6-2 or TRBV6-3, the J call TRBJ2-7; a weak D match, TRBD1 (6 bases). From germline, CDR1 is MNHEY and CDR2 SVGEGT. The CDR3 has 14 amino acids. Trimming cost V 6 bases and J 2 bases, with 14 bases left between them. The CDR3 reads CASSTSGHPYEQYF. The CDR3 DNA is TGTGCCAGCAGCACTTCGGGACACCCCTACGAGCAGTACTTC.

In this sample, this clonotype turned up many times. The CDR3 DNA is TGTGCCAGCAGCTCAGTCCGGACAACTAACTATGGCTACACCTTC. Protein sequence: CASSSVRTTNYGYTF. The chain recombines TRBV7-2 with TRBJ1-2; weak D call: TRBD1 (5 bases). The V gene's germline CDR1 is SGHTA and CDR2 FQGNSA. V was clipped by 4 bases and J by 0 bases, with 12 bases between them. The CDR3 consists of 15 residues. The complete variable domain, with remaining parts taken from reference TRBV7-2 and TRBJ1-2, reads GAGVSQSPSNKVTEKGKDVELRCDPISGHTALYWYRQSLGQGLEFLIYFQGNSAPDKSGLPSDRFSAERTGGSVSTLTIQRTQQEDSAVYLCASSSVRTTNYGYTFGSGTRLTVV.

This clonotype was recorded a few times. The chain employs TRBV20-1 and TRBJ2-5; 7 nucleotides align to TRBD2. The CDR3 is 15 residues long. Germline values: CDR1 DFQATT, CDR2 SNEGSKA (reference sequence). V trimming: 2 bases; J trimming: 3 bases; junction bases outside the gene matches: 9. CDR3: CSARFSFTSEETQYF. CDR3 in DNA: TGCAGTGCTAGATTTTCGTTTACTAGCGAAGAGACCCAGTACTTC.

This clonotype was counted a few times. Here the CDR3 DNA reads TGTGCCAGCAGACGGCAGGGGGAAGCAGATACGCAGTATTTT. Protein: CASRRQGEADTQYF. The genes are TRBV7-9 and TRBJ2-3; 7 bases are shared with TRBD1. The CDR3 contains 14 residues. Germline V gives CDR1 SEHNR, CDR2 FQNEAQ (reference sequence). V trimming: 6 bases; J trimming: 4 bases; junction bases outside the gene matches: 7.

The CDR3: CASGFSTTGVTGELFF. The DNA of the CDR3 is TGTGCCAGCGGCTTCTCCACCACAGGGGTCACCGGGGAGCTGTTTTTT. This rearrangement joins TRBV27 to TRBJ2-2; 7 bases align to TRBD1. The V gene end was trimmed by 8 bases and the J gene end by 4 bases; junction bases not matched to a gene: 13. The CDR3 is 16 amino acids. The germline V gene has CDR1 MNHEY and CDR2 SMNVEV (reference sequence).

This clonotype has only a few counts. Here the CDR3 reads CASSLRGGGNEQFF. In DNA, the CDR3 is TGTGCCAGCAGCTTACGCGGGGGGGGAAATGAGCAGTTCTTC. V is TRBV11-2 and J is TRBJ2-1; 9 nucleotides agree with TRBD2. J gave up 7 bases and V 2 bases, and 3 bases lay outside the gene matches. Germline V lookup: CDR1 SGHAT, CDR2 FQNNGV. The CDR3 runs 14 residues. The full variable domain, with the rest looked up from reference TRBV11-2 and TRBJ2-1, is EAGVAQSPRYKIIEKRQSVAFWCNPISGHATLYWYQQILGQGPKLLIQFQNNGVVDDSQLPKDRFSAERLKGVDSTLKIQPAKLEDSAVYLCASSLRGGGNEQFFGPGTRLTVL.

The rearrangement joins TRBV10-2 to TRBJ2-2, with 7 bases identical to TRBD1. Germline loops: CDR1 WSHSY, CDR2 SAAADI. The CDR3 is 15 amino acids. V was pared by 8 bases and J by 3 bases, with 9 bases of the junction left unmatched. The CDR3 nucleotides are TGCGCCAGCTCCCAGAGGCAGGGGGACACCGGGGAGCTGTTTTTT. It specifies CASSQRQGDTGELFF.

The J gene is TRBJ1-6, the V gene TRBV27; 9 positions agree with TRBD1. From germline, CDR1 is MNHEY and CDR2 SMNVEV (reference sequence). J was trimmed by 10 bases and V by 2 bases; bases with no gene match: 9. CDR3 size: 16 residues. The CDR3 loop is CASSLEGQGLRSPLHF. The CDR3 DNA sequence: TGTGCCAGCAGTTTAGAGGGACAGGGTTTGAGATCACCCCTCCACTTT.